This passage covers 10 T cell receptor beta chains from one sample sequenced in a study of blood T cell repertoires in COVID-19. The data were produced by immunoSEQ multiplex PCR, yet TCRdb's version contains in-frame clones alone and is incomplete. The sample has some 120,000 clones, about 80% seen once. Material: peripheral blood. The receptors stem from a man between 65 and 85 years old with active or convalescent COVID-19.

This clone was detected many times. The V call is TRBV12-5, the J call TRBJ1-1; TRBD1 agrees at 8 bases. The V gene's germline CDR1 is LGHNT and CDR2 FRNRAP. There are 11 residues in the CDR3. Trimming took 7 bases from V and 10 from J; bases not matched to a gene: 5. The CDR3 DNA follows: TGTGCTAGTGTAAGAGGACAGGGAGCTTTCTTT. It yields the protein CASVRGQGAFF.

The chain links TRBV6-5 to TRBJ1-5; possibly TRBD1 for D (5 bases). Germline lookup yields CDR1 MNHEY and CDR2 SVGAGI. V dropped 6 bases and J dropped 1 base, with 7 bases sitting between them. The length of the CDR3 is 13 residues. CDR3 protein: CASSDRSNQPQHF. In nucleotides, the CDR3 is TGTGCCAGCAGCGACAGAAGCAATCAGCCCCAGCATTTT.

CDR3 in amino acids: CATHRDPQETQYF. In nucleotides, the CDR3 is TGTGCCACCCACCGCGATCCTCAAGAGACCCAGTACTTC. The V call is TRBV5-4, the J call TRBJ2-5, with D uncertain. CDR1 SGHNT and CDR2 YYREEE come from the germline V gene (reference sequence). The V and J ends lost 9 bases and 2 bases respectively, with 14 bases between them. The CDR3 consists of 13 residues.

The J gene is TRBJ2-3, the V gene TRBV18; 7 bases are a match to TRBD1. V lost 3 bases to trimming and J lost 2 bases; unmatched junction nucleotides: 5. Germline CDR1 is KGHSH and CDR2 is LQKENI. CDR3 length: 15 residues. CDR3 bases: TGTGCCAGCTCACCCTTGGGACAGTTCACAGATACGCAGTATTTT. The encoded protein is CASSPLGQFTDTQYF.

The chain recombines TRBV11-3 with TRBJ2-1; 8 bases are a match to TRBD2. V was pared by 8 bases and J by 2 bases, with 8 bases of the junction left unmatched. Germline CDR1 SGHNT, CDR2 YENEEA. The CDR3 loop spans 15 amino acids. CDR3: CASLLAGGPYNEQFF. In DNA, the CDR3 is TGTGCCAGCCTCCTGGCGGGAGGCCCCTACAATGAGCAGTTCTTC.

This chain joins TRBV29-1 and TRBJ1-1; D is unclear. V shed 7 bases and J shed 0 bases, with 6 bases lying between them. Germline V gene data show CDR1 as SQVTM and CDR2 as ANQGSEA. The CDR3 is 11 residues long. This CDR3 is CSATLNTEAFF. CDR3 DNA: TGCAGCGCGACATTGAACACTGAAGCTTTCTTT.

The chain has TRBV18 and TRBJ2-5; weak D call: TRBD1 (6 bases). The germline gives CDR1 KGHSH, CDR2 LQKENI. The CDR3 extends over 18 amino acids. V shed 3 bases and J shed 1 base, with 21 bases lying between them. CDR3 DNA sequence: TGTGCCAGCTCACCTGTTTTTCGACAGGCGACCCTCCAAGAGACCCAGTACTTC. Translated, it gives CASSPVFRQATLQETQYF.

The rearrangement joins TRBV10-2 to TRBJ1-2; 9 positions match TRBD1. The germline gives CDR1 WSHSY, CDR2 SAAADI. With V trimmed by 6 bases and J by 4 bases, 6 bases remained unmatched. The CDR3 runs 14 residues. CDR3 sequence (DNA): TGCGCCAGCAGCGGACAGGGGTCTACCTATGGCTACACCTTC. Its protein is CASSGQGSTYGYTF.

This clone was seen a single time. The CDR3 DNA reads TGTGCCGGCTCCGGGACACCGGGACCTGAAGCTTTCTTT. Protein: CAGSGTPGPEAFF. The gene calls are TRBV30 and TRBJ1-1; a possible D gene is TRBD1 (6 bases). Germline CDR1 reads GTSNPN; CDR2 reads SVGIG (reference sequence). Trimming cost V 8 bases and J 6 bases, with 19 bases left between them. The CDR3 has 13 residues. Using reference TRBV30 and TRBJ1-1 for the parts outside the CDR3, the full variable domain is SQTIHQWPATLVQPVGSPLSLECTVEGTSNPNLYWYRQAAGRGLQLLFYSVGIGQISSEVPQNLSASRPQDRQFILSSKKLLLSDSGFYLCAGSGTPGPEAFFGQGTRLTVV.

The chain recombines TRBV9 with TRBJ2-3, with D maybe TRBD2 (6 bases). Between the trimmed V and J ends, which lost 0 bases and 6 bases, there was a span of 29 bases. The V gene's germline CDR1 is SGDLS and CDR2 YYNGEE. The length of the CDR3 is 20 residues. The CDR3 reads CASSVAGAGRVQGLGDTQYF. In DNA form, the CDR3 reads TGTGCCAGCAGCGTAGCGGGAGCGGGCAGGGTCCAAGGGTTAGGGGATACGCAGTATTTT. The variable domain in full, with the rest retrieved from reference TRBV9 and TRBJ2-3, is DSGVTQTPKHLITATGQRVTLRCSPRSGDLSVYWYQQSLDQGLQFLIQYYNGEERAKGNILERFSAQQFPDLHSELNLSSLELGDSALYFCASSVAGAGRVQGLGDTQYFGPGTRLTVL.